Described below is a single T cell receptor beta chain sequence and its context. What it binds is not known. Germline V gene sequence: CDR1 MNHEY, CDR2 SMNVEV (reference sequence). The CDR3 is 13 amino acids. V shed 2 bases and J shed 3 bases, with 7 bases lying between them. Use of 60 Vbeta and 13 Jbeta primers characterized the PCR. The method was immunoSEQ multiplex PCR; TCRdb's version includes in-frame clones alone and lacks a portion of them. Of 95,000 to 150,000 clones listed, 60% to 85% were seen once; the top ten hold about 2.6%. These data come from a study of cytomegalovirus exposure and HLA in healthy donors. Study results and caveats: Donors were assumed by presence/absence analyses to have roughly uniform sequencing depth. Analysis performed later found more than 15,000 TCR beta sequences associated with HLA alleles at 0.05 false discovery rate.

The receptor's source is a woman aged 40-49 years in good health and CMV-seropositive. V gene TRBV27 combines with J gene TRBJ1-2; D not resolved. Sequencing was carried out using PBMCs. In DNA form, the CDR3 reads TGTGCCAGCAGTTTAGACAAATACTATGGCTACACCTTC. Its translation: CASSLDKYYGYTF.